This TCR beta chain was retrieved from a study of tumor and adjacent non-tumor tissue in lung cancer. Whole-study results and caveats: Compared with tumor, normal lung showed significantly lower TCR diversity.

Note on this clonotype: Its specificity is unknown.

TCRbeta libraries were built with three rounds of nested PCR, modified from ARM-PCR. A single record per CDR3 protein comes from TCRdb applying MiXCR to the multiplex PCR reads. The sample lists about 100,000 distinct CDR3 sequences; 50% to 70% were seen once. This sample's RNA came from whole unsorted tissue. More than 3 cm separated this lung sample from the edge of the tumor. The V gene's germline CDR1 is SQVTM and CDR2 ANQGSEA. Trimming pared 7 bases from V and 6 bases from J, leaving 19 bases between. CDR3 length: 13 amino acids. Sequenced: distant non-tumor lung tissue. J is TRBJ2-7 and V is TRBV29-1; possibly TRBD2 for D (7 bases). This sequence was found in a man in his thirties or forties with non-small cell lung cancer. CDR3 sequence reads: CSAGRGAGAEQYF. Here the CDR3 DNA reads TGCAGCGCTGGACGGGGGGCCGGGGCCGAGCAGTACTTC.